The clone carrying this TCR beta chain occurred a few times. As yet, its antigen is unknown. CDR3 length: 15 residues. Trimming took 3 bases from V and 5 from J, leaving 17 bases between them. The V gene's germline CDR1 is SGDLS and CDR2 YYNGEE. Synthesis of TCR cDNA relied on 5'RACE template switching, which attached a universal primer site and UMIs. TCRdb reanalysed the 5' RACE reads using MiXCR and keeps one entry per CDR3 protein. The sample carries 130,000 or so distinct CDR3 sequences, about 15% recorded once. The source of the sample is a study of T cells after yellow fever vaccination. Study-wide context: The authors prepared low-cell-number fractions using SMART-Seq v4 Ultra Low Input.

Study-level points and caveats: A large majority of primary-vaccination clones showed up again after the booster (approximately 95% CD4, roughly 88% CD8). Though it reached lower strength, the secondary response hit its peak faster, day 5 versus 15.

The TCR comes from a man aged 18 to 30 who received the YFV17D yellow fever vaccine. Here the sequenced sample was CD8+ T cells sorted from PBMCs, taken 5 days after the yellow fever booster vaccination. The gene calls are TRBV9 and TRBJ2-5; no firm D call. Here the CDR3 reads CASSGDEDPRETQYF. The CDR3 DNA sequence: TGTGCCAGCAGCGGTGACGAGGACCCGAGGGAGACCCAGTACTTC. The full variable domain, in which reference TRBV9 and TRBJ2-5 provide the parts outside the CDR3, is DSGVTQTPKHLITATGQRVTLRCSPRSGDLSVYWYQQSLDQGLQFLIQYYNGEERAKGNILERFSAQQFPDLHSELNLSSLELGDSALYFCASSGDEDPRETQYFGPGTRLLVL.